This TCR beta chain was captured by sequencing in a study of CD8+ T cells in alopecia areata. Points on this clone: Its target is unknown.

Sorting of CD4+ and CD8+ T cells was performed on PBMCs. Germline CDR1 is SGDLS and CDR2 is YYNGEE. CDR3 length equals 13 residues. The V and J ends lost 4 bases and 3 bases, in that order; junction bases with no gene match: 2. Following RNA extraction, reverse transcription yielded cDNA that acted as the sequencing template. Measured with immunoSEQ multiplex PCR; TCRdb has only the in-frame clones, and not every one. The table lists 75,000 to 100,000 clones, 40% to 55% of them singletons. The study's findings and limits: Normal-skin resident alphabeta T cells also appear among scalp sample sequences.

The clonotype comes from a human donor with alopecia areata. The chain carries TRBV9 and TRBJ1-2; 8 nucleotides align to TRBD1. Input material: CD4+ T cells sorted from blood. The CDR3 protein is CASSPDRDYGYTF. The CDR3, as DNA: TGTGCCAGCAGCCCGGACAGGGACTATGGCTACACCTTC.